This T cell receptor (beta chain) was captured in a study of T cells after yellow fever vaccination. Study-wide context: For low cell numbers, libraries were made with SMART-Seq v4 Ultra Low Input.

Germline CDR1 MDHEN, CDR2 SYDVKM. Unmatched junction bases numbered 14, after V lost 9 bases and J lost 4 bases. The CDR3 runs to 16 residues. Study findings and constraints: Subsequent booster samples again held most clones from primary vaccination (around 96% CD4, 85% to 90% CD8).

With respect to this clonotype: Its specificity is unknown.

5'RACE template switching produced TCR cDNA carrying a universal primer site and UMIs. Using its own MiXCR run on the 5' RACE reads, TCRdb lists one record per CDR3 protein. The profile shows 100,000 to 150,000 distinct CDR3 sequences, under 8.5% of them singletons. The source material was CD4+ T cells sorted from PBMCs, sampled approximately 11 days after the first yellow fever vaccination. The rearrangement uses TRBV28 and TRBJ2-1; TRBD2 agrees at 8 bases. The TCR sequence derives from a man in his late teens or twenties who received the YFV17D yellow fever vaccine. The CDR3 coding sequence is TGTGCCAGTACCGGGACTAGGAGTGCCCTATACAATGAGCAGTTCTTC. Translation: CASTGTRSALYNEQFF.